The 19 T cell receptor beta chains below were found in one sample sequenced in a study of T cells after yellow fever vaccination. Via MiXCR, TCRdb re-called the 5' RACE reads, giving one row per CDR3 protein. The profile shows approximately 300,000 distinct CDR3 sequences, 6.8% of them singletons. The sample consisted of PBMCs, taken more than 40 days after the first yellow fever vaccination. Receptors originate from a man in his late teens or twenties who received the YFV17D yellow fever vaccine.

This clonotype was picked up a small number of times. V usage is TRBV3-1 and J usage is TRBJ2-3; D possibly corresponds to TRBD2 (6 bases). The V gene lost 4 bases and the J gene lost 5 bases, with 13 bases spanning the gap. Germline CDR1 reads LGHDT; CDR2 reads YNNKEL (reference sequence). The CDR3 spans 14 residues. CDR3 sequence reads: CASSRLARGDTQYF. In DNA, the CDR3 is TGTGCCAGCAGCCGCTTGGCGCGGGGAGATACGCAGTATTTT.

This sequence joins TRBV7-2 and TRBJ2-2, with 12 bases matching TRBD2. V lost 10 bases, J lost 2 bases, and 11 bases stayed unmatched. This CDR3 spans 17 amino acids. Germline CDR1 is SGHTA and CDR2 is FQGNSA. The CDR3 coding sequence is TGTGCCAACAGACTACGACTAGCGGGGGACAACACCGGGGAGCTGTTTTTT. As protein: CANRLRLAGDNTGELFF.

The gene calls are TRBV5-1 and TRBJ2-1, with D perhaps TRBD2 (6 bases). Between the trimmed V and J ends, which lost 3 bases and 4 bases, there was a span of 17 bases. Germline-derived CDR1 and CDR2 are SGHRS and YFSETQ. The CDR3 has 16 amino acids. The CDR3 loop reads CASSSVAENKYNEQFF. In DNA, the CDR3 is TGCGCCAGCAGCTCCGTAGCGGAAAATAAATACAATGAGCAGTTCTTC.

This clonotype was detected many times. The V call is TRBV7-2, the J call TRBJ2-5; D is unclear. Germline-derived CDR1 and CDR2 are SGHTA and FQGNSA. The CDR3 extends over 12 amino acids. V gave up 6 bases and J gave up 4 bases, with 9 bases separating them. This chain's CDR3 is CASSPMRETQYF. CDR3 sequence (DNA): TGTGCCAGCAGTCCTATGCGAGAGACCCAGTACTTC. The whole variable domain, filled in from reference TRBV7-2 and TRBJ2-5, reads GAGVSQSPSNKVTEKGKDVELRCDPISGHTALYWYRQSLGQGLEFLIYFQGNSAPDKSGLPSDRFSAERTGGSVSTLTIQRTQQEDSAVYLCASSPMRETQYFGPGTRLLVL.

This clonotype has just a few counts. V and J are TRBV20-1 and TRBJ2-2; 12 bases line up with TRBD2. V lost 0 bases, J lost 6 bases, and 11 bases stayed unmatched. The CDR3 sequence is 18 residues long. Per germline, CDR1 DFQATT and CDR2 SNEGSKA (reference sequence). CDR3 in amino acids: CSARDRASGGAFSGELFF. CDR3 nucleotides: TGCAGTGCTAGAGATCGGGCTAGCGGGGGGGCCTTCTCCGGGGAGCTGTTTTTT.

This clonotype came up a few times. One end of the junction fails to match germline, which may point to a read error. The chain combines TRBV7-2 with TRBJ2-6; D is unresolved. CDR3 size: 18 residues. Germline assignment: CDR1 SGHTA and CDR2 FQGNSA. CDR3 protein: CASSLAGGWSVGTNVLTF. CDR3 in DNA: TGTGCCAGCAGCTTAGCGGGTGGGTGGTCGGTTGGGACCAACGTCCTGACTTTC.

DNA of the CDR3: TGCAGTGCCTCACTAGCGACAAAGAACACCGGGGAGCTGTTTTTT. This gives the protein CSASLATKNTGELFF. The chain is built from TRBV20-1 and TRBJ2-2, with 7 bases fitting TRBD2. The CDR3 contains 15 residues. Germline loops: CDR1 DFQATT, CDR2 SNEGSKA (reference sequence). The V gene end was trimmed by 6 bases and the J gene end by 1 base; junction bases not matched to a gene: 8.

This clonotype was counted at least ten times. The V and J genes are TRBV12-3 or TRBV12-4 and TRBJ2-3; 8 bases match TRBD1. Trimming took 6 bases from V and 4 from J; bases not matched to a gene: 3. The CDR3 contains 13 residues. In DNA, the CDR3 is TGTGCCAGCAGCCTGACAGGGGCAGATACGCAGTATTTT. This codes for CASSLTGADTQYF.

The chain is built from TRBV5-6 and TRBJ1-2, with 7 bases that match TRBD1. Per the germline V gene, CDR1 is SGHDT and CDR2 is YYEEEE. With 4 bases clipped from V and 4 bases from J, the junction kept 13 bases outside the gene matches. CDR3 length: 16 residues. The CDR3 loop is CASSPPTGQIFYGYTF. The CDR3 DNA follows: TGTGCCAGCAGCCCCCCAACGGGACAGATATTCTATGGCTACACCTTC.

This clonotype was seen a handful of times. The chain employs TRBV19 and TRBJ1-5; no firm D call. Per the germline V gene, CDR1 is LNHDA and CDR2 is SQIVND (reference sequence). V gave up 3 bases and J gave up 4 bases, with 10 bases separating them. This CDR3 contains 14 residues. CDR3 DNA sequence: TGTGCCAGTAGTATGGTACAGCTGAATCAGCCCCAGCATTTT. It is translated as CASSMVQLNQPQHF.

This clonotype has only a few counts. The chain combines TRBV20-1 with TRBJ2-7; 7 bases map to TRBD1. Germline V lookup: CDR1 DFQATT, CDR2 SNEGSKA (reference sequence). J gave up 4 bases and V 0 bases, and 6 bases lay outside the gene matches. There are 14 residues in the CDR3. CDR3 sequence (DNA): TGCAGTGCTAGAGATAGGGACAGCTCTTACGAGCAGTACTTC. Translation: CSARDRDSSYEQYF.

This clonotype was observed a few times. The chain joins TRBV11-3 to TRBJ2-1, with D tentatively TRBD1 (5 bases). V was clipped by 5 bases and J by 6 bases, with 14 bases between them. This CDR3 contains 14 residues. CDR1 is SGHNT, CDR2 YENEEA, per germline. CDR3: CASSEAGWVNEQFF. The DNA of the CDR3 is TGTGCCAGCAGCGAAGCAGGGTGGGTCAATGAGCAGTTCTTC.

There are a few counts of this clonotype. CDR3 bases: TGTGCCAGCAGCAAGATGTGGGGGAGACTAGCGGTGGACTACGAGCAGTACTTC. It encodes CASSKMWGRLAVDYEQYF. The chain joins TRBV11-2 to TRBJ2-7; 9 positions match TRBD2. The germline V gene encodes CDR1 SGHAT and CDR2 FQNNGV. J gave up 3 bases and V 5 bases, and 17 bases lay outside the gene matches. This CDR3 has 18 amino acids.

This clonotype was seen only a few times. This chain joins TRBV29-1 and TRBJ1-1; D may be TRBD1 (5 bases). V was cut by 4 bases and J by 1 base, with 10 bases left in between. The length of the CDR3 is 13 residues. Germline CDR1 SQVTM, CDR2 ANQGSEA. In DNA form, the CDR3 reads TGCAGCGTTGCCCGGGGGACGAACACTGAAGCTTTCTTT. It yields the protein CSVARGTNTEAFF. Drawing the rest from reference TRBV29-1 and TRBJ1-1, the complete variable domain is SAVISQKPSRDICQRGTSLTIQCQVDSQVTMMFWYRQQPGQSLTLIATANQGSEATYESGFVIDKFPISRPNLTFSTLTVSNMSPEDSSIYLCSVARGTNTEAFFGQGTRLTVV.

The table lists this clonotype with many counts. The chain combines TRBV4-2 with TRBJ1-1; TRBD1 is a possible D gene (6 bases). The CDR3 has 14 residues. The V gene's germline CDR1 is LGHNA and CDR2 YNFKEQ. The V and J ends lost 1 base and 6 bases respectively, with 12 bases between them. As DNA, the CDR3 is TGTGCCAGCAGCCAAGGGACAGTACCCGCTGAAGCTTTCTTT. Protein sequence: CASSQGTVPAEAFF.

This clonotype occurred a few times. This chain connects TRBV6-2 or TRBV6-3 to TRBJ1-2; D call uncertain. The CDR3 sequence is 12 residues long. Germline CDR1 MNHEY, CDR2 SVGEGT. V was pared by 6 bases and J by 8 bases, with 13 bases between. CDR3 in DNA: TGTGCCAGCAGCCCCAGCATTGAAGGCTACACCTTC. Amino acid sequence: CASSPSIEGYTF.

This clonotype has just a few counts. V usage is TRBV11-2 and J usage is TRBJ1-1, with a possible D match to TRBD1 (5 bases). This CDR3 has 12 residues. The V end lost 5 bases, the J end lost 8 bases, and 12 bases lay between the germline ends. Germline lookup yields CDR1 SGHAT and CDR2 FQNNGV. The CDR3 coding sequence is TGTGCCAGCAGCGGGGGGTCGGTCGAAGCTTTCTTT. It codes for CASSGGSVEAFF.

This clonotype turned up a few times. The J gene is TRBJ1-2, the V gene TRBV7-9; maybe TRBD1 (5 bases). Trimming removed 7 bases at V and 0 bases at J, with 21 bases between. The germline CDR1 and CDR2 sequences are SEHNR and FQNEAQ (reference sequence). CDR3 length equals 17 residues. CDR3: CASKRGAENTANYGYTF. In DNA form, the CDR3 reads TGTGCCAGCAAGCGTGGGGCAGAAAATACAGCTAACTATGGCTACACCTTC.

This clonotype was observed many times. The genes are TRBV12-3 or TRBV12-4 and TRBJ1-6; TRBD1 matches 7 bases. The CDR3 is 15 residues long. V dropped 6 bases and J dropped 3; count of bases not matched to a gene: 5. In DNA, the CDR3 is TGTGCCAGCAGCCCCGGGACAGTCTATAATTCACCCCTCCACTTT. It translates to CASSPGTVYNSPLHF.